A single T cell receptor beta chain is shown here with its context. The data were taken from a study of identical twins. From the 5' RACE reads, TCRdb called clonotypes with MiXCR, one entry per CDR3 protein. The sample lists 450,000 or so distinct CDR3 sequences; around 24% were seen once. This same sample was also part of a study on T cells expressing NK-cell markers. That source reports: Repertoires of TCR beta were obtained from T cells sorted as CD3+CD56+NKG2C+, CD3+CD56+NKG2C- and CD3+CD56-NKG2C+. Sorting was limited to alpha-beta TCR-expressing T cells with an anti-gamma-delta TCR antibody in several experiments. In a group of about six donors, dominant NKG2C+ clonotypes represented roughly 1.0-7.0% of CD8+ T cells.

This clonotype was obtained from a woman between 18 and 29 years old in good health. What was sequenced was CD4+ T cells sorted from blood.

The CDR3 sequence is CASSLVPGEGGEQFF. CDR3 in DNA: TGTGCCAGCAGCTTAGTACCGGGAGAGGGTGGTGAGCAGTTCTTC. V usage is TRBV7-2 and J usage is TRBJ2-1, with D possibly matching TRBD2 (6 bases). CDR1 SGHTA and CDR2 FQGNSA come from the germline V gene. The germline V and J ends were trimmed by 1 base and 9 bases, with 16 bases remaining between them. This CDR3 region has 15 residues.